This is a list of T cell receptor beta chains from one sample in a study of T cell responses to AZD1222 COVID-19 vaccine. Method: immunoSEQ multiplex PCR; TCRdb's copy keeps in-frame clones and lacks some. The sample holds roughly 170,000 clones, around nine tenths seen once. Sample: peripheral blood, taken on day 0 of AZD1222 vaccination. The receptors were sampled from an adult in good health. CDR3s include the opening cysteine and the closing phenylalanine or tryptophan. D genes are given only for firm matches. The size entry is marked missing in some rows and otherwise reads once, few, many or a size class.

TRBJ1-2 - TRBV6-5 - TGTGCCAGCAAAAGGGAAACAAACTATGGCTACACCTTC CASKRETNYGYTF
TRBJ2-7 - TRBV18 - TGTGCCAGCTCACCAGCCCCAGACACGGGCTACGAGCAGTACTTC CASSPAPDTGYEQYF
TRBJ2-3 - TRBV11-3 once TGTGCCAGCAGCTCTAGGACGAGTAGCACAGATACGCAGTATTTT CASSSRTSSTDTQYF
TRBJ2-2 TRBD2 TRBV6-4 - TGTGCCAGCAGTGAGGGACTAGGGGCCACCGGGGAGCTGTTTTTT CASSEGLGATGELFF
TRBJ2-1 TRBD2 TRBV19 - TGTGCCAGTAGTATAGATCAGCGGGGAGCCTACAATGAGCAGTTCTTC CASSIDQRGAYNEQFF
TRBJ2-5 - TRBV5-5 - TGTGCCAGCGAGGGCCAGTACCAAGAGACCCAGTACTTC CASEGQYQETQYF
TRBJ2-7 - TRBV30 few TGTGCCTGGAATCCTCCGGGACTTCTGGACCACGAGCAGTACTTC CAWNPPGLLDHEQYF
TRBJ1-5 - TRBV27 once TGTGCCATCCCCGGGGGGAGAAGTAATCAGCCCCAGCATTTT CAIPGGRSNQPQHF
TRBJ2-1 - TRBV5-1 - TGCGCCAGCAGTCCGGCCGTCGATCGTTCTCAGGTAGATTTAAAAGACAAGTTCTTC CASSPAVDRSQVDLKDKFF
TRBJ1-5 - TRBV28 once TGTGCCAGCAGTATTTCCACAGGGACTTATAGCAATCAGCCCCAGCATTTT CASSISTGTYSNQPQHF
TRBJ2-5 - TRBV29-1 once TGCAGCGTTGAAAGAGAGACCCAGTACTTC CSVERETQYF
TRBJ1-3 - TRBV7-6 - TGTGCCAGCAGCCAAGGAGGTATCTCTGGAAACACCATATATTTT CASSQGGISGNTIYF
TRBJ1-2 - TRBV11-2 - TGTGCCAGCAGCTTAGTAACAAGTAACTATGGCTACACCTTC CASSLVTSNYGYTF
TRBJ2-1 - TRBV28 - TGTGCCAGCAGTCCCCAAAACTACAATGAGCAGTTCTTC CASSPQNYNEQFF
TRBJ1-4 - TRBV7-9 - TGTGCCAGCAGCTCGCTCGGACAGAGTCTTAATGAAAAACTGTTTTTT CASSSLGQSLNEKLFF
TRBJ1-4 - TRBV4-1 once TGCGCCAGCAGCCAAGATTTGGGGGCTGGGGAAAAACTGTTTTTT CASSQDLGAGEKLFF
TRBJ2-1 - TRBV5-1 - TGCGCCAGCAGCCCGACCCGTAGCTCCTACAATGAGCAGTTCTTC CASSPTRSSYNEQFF
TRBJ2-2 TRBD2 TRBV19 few TGTGCCAGTAGTTCCGGGGGTAGCGGGAACGGGGAGCTGTTTTTT CASSSGGSGNGELFF
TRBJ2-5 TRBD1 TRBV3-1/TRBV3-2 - TGTGCCAGCAGCCAAGGGGCGGACAGGAGGCAGCAGACCCAGTACTTC CASSQGADRRQQTQYF
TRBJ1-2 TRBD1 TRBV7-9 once TGTGCCAGCAGCTTAGCGCCGGACAGGGGGGCTAACTATGGCTACACCTTC CASSLAPDRGANYGYTF
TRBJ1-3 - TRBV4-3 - TGCGCCAGCAGCCAACTTACATCTACTCTCTCTGGAAACACCATATATTTT CASSQLTSTLSGNTIYF
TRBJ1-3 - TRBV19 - TGTGCCAGCCAAATTAAAGGGAATGGAAACACCATATATTTT CASQIKGNGNTIYF
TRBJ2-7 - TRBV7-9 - TGTGCCAGCAGCTTAGCAGGGGGTCTCAGGTACGAGCAGTACTTC CASSLAGGLRYEQYF
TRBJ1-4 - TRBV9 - TGTGCCAGCAGCGCCAGTGGGGGCTTCACAACTAATGAAAAACTGTTTTTT CASSASGGFTTNEKLFF
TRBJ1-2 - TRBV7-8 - TGTGCCAGCAGCCCGACAGTTAACTATGGCTACACCTTC CASSPTVNYGYTF
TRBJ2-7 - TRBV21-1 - TGTGCCAGCAGCAGGAGCGGGACTAGCGGGAGACCGACCTTTTTGTACGAGCAGTACTTC CASSRSGTSGRPTFLYEQYF
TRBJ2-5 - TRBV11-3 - TGTGCCAGCAGCTTGGACAGCTACCAAGAGACCCAGTACTTC CASSLDSYQETQYF
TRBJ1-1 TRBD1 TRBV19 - TGTGCCAGTAGTCCTCGGACAGGTGAAGCTTTCTTT CASSPRTGEAFF
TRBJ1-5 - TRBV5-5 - TGTGCCAGCAGCTTGGTAACGAATAGCAATCAGCCCCAGCATTTT CASSLVTNSNQPQHF
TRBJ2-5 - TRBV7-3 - TGTGCCAGCAGCTTAGGCGGCAGCAATCAAGAGACCCAGTACTTC CASSLGGSNQETQYF
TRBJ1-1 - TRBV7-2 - TGTGCCAGCAGCCCTCAGGAGCGATTGAACACTGAAGCTTTCTTT CASSPQERLNTEAFF
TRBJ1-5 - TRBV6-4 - TGTGCCAGCAGTGAGAGCCACAGTCACAATCAGCCCCAGCATTTT CASSESHSHNQPQHF
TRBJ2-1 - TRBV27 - TGTGCCAGCAGTTTACCTGAGGGCAGGAACAATGAGCAGTTCTTC CASSLPEGRNNEQFF
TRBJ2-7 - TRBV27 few TGTGCCAGCAGTTTATCGCTGGGATCCGGATCCTACGAGCAGTACTTC CASSLSLGSGSYEQYF
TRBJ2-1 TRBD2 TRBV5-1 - TGCGCCAGCAGCTTGTCCCCTATAGGGCGGGGGGTCTACAATGAGCAGTTCTTC CASSLSPIGRGVYNEQFF
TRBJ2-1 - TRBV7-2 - TGTGCCAGCAGCTTAATAGGGGTCAACAATGAGCAGTTCTTC CASSLIGVNNEQFF
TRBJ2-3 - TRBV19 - TGTGCCAGTAGCTACTTAGCGGATACGCAGTATTTT CASSYLADTQYF
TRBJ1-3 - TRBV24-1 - TGTGCCACCGGGGACGAGGGATCTGGAAACACCATATATTTT CATGDEGSGNTIYF
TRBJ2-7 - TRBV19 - TGTGCCAGTAGCGAGGGATACTTCTACGAGCAGTACTTC CASSEGYFYEQYF
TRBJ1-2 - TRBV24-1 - TGTGCCACCAGTCCAGCCAACTTTGTTAACTATGGCTACACCTTC CATSPANFVNYGYTF
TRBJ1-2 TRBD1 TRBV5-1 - TGCGCCAGCAGCCCGGGACAGGGGGAAATTGGCTACACCTTC CASSPGQGEIGYTF
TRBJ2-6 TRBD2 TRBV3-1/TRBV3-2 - TGTGCCAGCAGACTGGGACTAAGCTCTGGGGCCAACGTCCTGACTTTC CASRLGLSSGANVLTF
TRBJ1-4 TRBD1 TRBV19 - TGTGCCAGTAGTCTCAGGGGACAGGGCCTTGCAACTAATGAAAAACTGTTTTTT CASSLRGQGLATNEKLFF
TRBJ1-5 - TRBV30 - TGTGCCTGGAGTGATCAGGGGTTGTATCAGCCCCAGCATTTT CAWSDQGLYQPQHF
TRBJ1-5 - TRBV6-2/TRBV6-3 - TGTGCCAGCAGTTACTCAGGGTTTCAGCCCCAGCATTTT CASSYSGFQPQHF
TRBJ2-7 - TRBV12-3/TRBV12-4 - TGTGCCAGCAGGCAGCAATTTTCCTACGAGCAGTACTTC CASRQQFSYEQYF